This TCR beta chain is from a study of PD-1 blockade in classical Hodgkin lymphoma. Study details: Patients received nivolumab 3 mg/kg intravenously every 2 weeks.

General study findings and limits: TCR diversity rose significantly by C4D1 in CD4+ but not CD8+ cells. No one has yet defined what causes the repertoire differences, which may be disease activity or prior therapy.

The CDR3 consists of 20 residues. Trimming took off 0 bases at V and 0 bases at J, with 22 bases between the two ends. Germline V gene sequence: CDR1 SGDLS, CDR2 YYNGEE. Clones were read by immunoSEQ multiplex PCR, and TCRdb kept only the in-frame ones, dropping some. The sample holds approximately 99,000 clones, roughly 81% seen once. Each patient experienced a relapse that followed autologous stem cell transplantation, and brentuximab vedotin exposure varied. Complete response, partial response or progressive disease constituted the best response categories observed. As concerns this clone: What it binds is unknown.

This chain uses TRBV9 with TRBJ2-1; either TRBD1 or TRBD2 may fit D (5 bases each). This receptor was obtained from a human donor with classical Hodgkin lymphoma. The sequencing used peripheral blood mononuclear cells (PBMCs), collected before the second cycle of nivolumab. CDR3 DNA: TGTGCCAGCAGCGTAGGGGGTCGGGGCTTCTCACGGAGCTCCTACAATGAGCAGTTCTTC. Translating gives CASSVGGRGFSRSSYNEQFF.